These 5 T cell receptor beta chains were all obtained from the same sample, sequenced in a study of vaccination effects on CD4 cells after COVID-19 (dated by TCRdb to about 2022). To identify antigen-specific CD4+ T cell clonotypes by their expansion, the ViraFEST assay first stimulated PBMC with viral peptide pools and then applied TCR sequencing. After approximately eleven days of culture, CD4+ T cells were isolated with the EasySep CD4+ T cell isolation kit. None of the healthy vaccine recipients had a prior SARS-CoV-2 infection, which was confirmed by nucleocapsid antibody tests that came back negative both before and after vaccination. Library preparation employed the immunoSEQ multiplex PCR assay. TCRdb took this table from immuneACCESS and kept in-frame rearrangements with V and J called. Such tables lack part of the clones; where checked against another copy, unresolved V genes explain under half of the gap, and the rest is unexplained. In this sample the table shows 65,000 or so clones, 76% of which occur a single time. The ten largest make up around 2.7% of the sample.

For these receptors, no antigen is known. The material was CD4+ T cells from PBMCs cultured with HCoV-NL63 spike peptides, obtained before COVID-19 vaccination. The label giving this sample's cell subset or site can be read as: HCoV-NL63 spike overlapping peptide pool stimulation. Receptor source: a human donor who received a COVID-19 vaccine.

This chain joins TRBV5-4 and TRBJ2-1; D may be TRBD1 or TRBD2 (5 bases each). The CDR3 spans 15 residues. V was trimmed by 2 bases and J by 6 bases, leaving 15 bases between them. CDR1 is SGHNT, CDR2 YYREEE, per germline (reference sequence). Written as DNA, the CDR3 is TGTGCCAGCAGCTTCCGGGACCGCCAACCCAATGAGCAGTTCTTC. This encodes CASSFRDRQPNEQFF.

The rearrangement joins TRBV5-1 to TRBJ1-4; TRBD1 agrees at 8 bases. The trim removed 7 bases at V and 8 bases at J, leaving 13 bases unmatched. The V gene's germline CDR1 is SGHRS and CDR2 YFSETQ. There are 15 residues in the CDR3. The DNA of the CDR3 is TGCGCCAGCGCCCAGGATGGACAGGGAGAAGAAAAACTGTTTTTT. Its protein is CASAQDGQGEEKLFF. Complete variable domain (other parts from reference TRBV5-1 and TRBJ1-4): KAGVTQTPRYLIKTRGQQVTLSCSPISGHRSVSWYQQTPGQGLQFLFEYFSETQRNKGNFPGRFSGRQFSNSRSEMNVSTLELGDSALYLCASAQDGQGEEKLFFGSGTQLSVL.

A note on this clone: The same CDR3 arises from other DNA sequences in this sample as well. The genes are TRBV9 and TRBJ2-2, with D unresolved. Germline CDR1 is SGDLS and CDR2 is YYNGEE. The CDR3 extends over 13 amino acids. Trimming took off 2 bases at V and 2 bases at J, with 4 bases between the two ends. The CDR3: CASSVPNTGELFF. CDR3 in DNA: TGTGCCAGCAGCGTCCCTAACACCGGGGAGCTGTTTTTT. The variable domain in full, completed from reference TRBV9 and TRBJ2-2, reads DSGVTQTPKHLITATGQRVTLRCSPRSGDLSVYWYQQSLDQGLQFLIQYYNGEERAKGNILERFSAQQFPDLHSELNLSSLELGDSALYFCASSVPNTGELFFGEGSRLTVL.

The chain has TRBV3-1 (or the pseudogene TRBV3-2) and TRBJ2-7, with no clear D. CDR3 length equals 14 residues. V was clipped by 0 bases and J by 7 bases, with 13 bases between them. Germline CDR1 and CDR2: LGHDT and YNNKEL (reference sequence). CDR3 DNA sequence: TGTGCCAGCAGCCAAGATCCCCAAGGCAGGGAGCAGTACGTC. Translated, it gives CASSQDPQGREQYV.

DNA of the CDR3: TGTGCCAGCACCGGGGCCGCAGAAGGGGACACCGGGGAGCTGTTTTTT. Translation gives CASTGAAEGDTGELFF. V gene TRBV28 combines with J gene TRBJ2-2, with D perhaps given as TRBD1 or TRBD2 (5 bases each). There are 16 residues in the CDR3. Germline CDR1 and CDR2: MDHEN and SYDVKM. Trimming left V 7 bases short and J 3 bases short, with 18 bases between.